The sequence of this TCR beta chain was determined in a study of blood T cell repertoires in COVID-19. Study as a whole: Material from acute and convalescent COVID-19 was sourced from the United States, Italy and Spain. PBMCs, B-cell-depleted T cells, or T cells were the source of the cDNA or gDNA that made up the material.

Germline V CDR1 and CDR2: SGHRS, YFSETQ. V was trimmed by 5 bases and J by 0 bases, leaving 15 bases between them. The CDR3 contains 16 residues. This clone appeared a few times. Authors' data handling: Using reference gene primer amplification, nucleated cell counts were estimated. This table comes from immunoSEQ multiplex PCR, and its TCRdb copy is limited to in-frame clones, with some not included. The DNA gave D and trimming, while V, J and clone size come from that table. The sample lists approximately 270,000 clones, more than 70% occurring once. In Seattle, patients joined the study during active infection and were tracked longitudinally.

Sequencing input: peripheral blood. This clonotype was sampled from a woman aged 25 to 45 with COVID-19, enrolled during active disease. The chain couples TRBV5-1 to TRBJ2-1, with D possibly TRBD1 on 5 matching bases. The CDR3 coding sequence is TGCGCCAGCAGTCCTGGGGCTCCCCGCTCCTACAATGAGCAGTTCTTC. This codes for CASSPGAPRSYNEQFF.